This T cell receptor (beta chain) was retrieved from a study of breast tumors, draining lymph nodes, adjacent tissues. From the multiplex PCR reads, TCRdb called clonotypes with MiXCR, one entry per CDR3 protein. This sample yields approximately 170,000 distinct CDR3 sequences, of which around a third are seen a single time; roughly 4.3% belongs to the top ten. Study-wide points: Tumors had less TCR diversity than lymph nodes, more than nontumor tissue. The lymph node origin of tumor T cells was framed as consistent with a hypothesis, not demonstrated. Tumor and nontumor repertoires were significantly more similar in luminal-like than in basal-like breast cancer. Findings are consistent with lymph node origin and intratumoral expansion of most tumor T cells.

A note on this clonotype: Its antigen is currently unknown.

Samples came from axillary lymph nodes draining the breast cancer. This CDR3 has 14 residues. V lost 4 bases to trimming and J lost 4 bases, with 12 bases between them. The germline CDR1 and CDR2 sequences are MRHNA and SNTAGT. The material sequenced was axillary lymph node tissue. The sequence came from a female donor with breast cancer. Some clones in this sample may be carry-over from other donors' samples. V gene TRBV6-4 combines with J gene TRBJ2-3, with unresolved D. CDR3 in amino acids: CASSAVVGADTQYF. CDR3 DNA: TGTGCCAGCAGTGCGGTGGTTGGGGCAGATACGCAGTATTTT.